This is a list of T cell receptor beta chains from one sample in a study of identical twins. TCRdb re-called the 5' RACE reads with MiXCR, one entry per CDR3 protein. The data contain about 530,000 distinct CDR3 sequences, 13% to 15% of them seen just once; the ten biggest clones take up less than 0.5%. In addition, the sample was reused for a study of yellow fever vaccine responses in identical twins.

The sample consisted of CD4+ T cells sorted from blood. These receptors all come from a woman younger than 30 in good health. Both conserved end residues are part of each CDR3. The size of a clone is reported for some rows only, either as once, few or many, or as a class for expanded clones.

cdr3_aa	v_call	j_call	clone_size
CASTHSGRTNEKLFF	TRBV3-1	TRBJ1-4	few
CASSKTSGGAIHTGELFF	TRBV6-1	TRBJ2-2	.
CSASTDQETQYF	TRBV20-1	TRBJ2-5	few
CSAREAGSFGELFF	TRBV20-1	TRBJ2-2	few
CASSSRPLANSYEQYF	TRBV19	TRBJ2-7	few
CASREREDEQFF	TRBV28	TRBJ2-1	few
CASSGDRARITGELFF	TRBV6-1	TRBJ2-2	.
CASSLGSFNEKLFF	TRBV7-2	TRBJ1-4	.
CASSEGLLAGEQFF	TRBV2	TRBJ2-1	.
CASSDDAGANTEAFF	TRBV2	TRBJ1-1	few
CASSISRVGAGGKTQYF	TRBV28	TRBJ2-5	.
CASSPRDRAGDEQFF	TRBV12-3/TRBV12-4	TRBJ2-1	many
CASSYLASGRAGNEQFF	TRBV6-5	TRBJ2-1	few
CATSRDLRTINEKLFF	TRBV15	TRBJ1-4	few
CAISEFWTTSGNTIYF	TRBV10-3	TRBJ1-3	few
CASSLYSGIKNIQYF	TRBV12-3/TRBV12-4	TRBJ2-4	.
CSARSGPGSGANVLTF	TRBV20-1	TRBJ2-6	once
CASSLVSIEAFF	TRBV7-9	TRBJ1-1	.
CASSQWDTINEKLFF	TRBV4-1	TRBJ1-4	few
CASSYIQGERLFF	TRBV6-5	TRBJ2-1	.
CASSFWTDTQYF	TRBV7-2	TRBJ2-3	.
CASSLSGASTEAFF	TRBV5-1	TRBJ1-1	many
CASSRTGLGNEQFF	TRBV3-1	TRBJ2-1	.
CASSSSARTSTDTQYF	TRBV28	TRBJ2-3	.
CASSLTVTNTEAFF	TRBV12-3/TRBV12-4	TRBJ1-1	few
CASSLGRERWRETQYF	TRBV5-1	TRBJ2-5	.
CAISDLAGNSEQFF	TRBV10-3	TRBJ2-1	few
CASSSDRIANTGELFF	TRBV6-5	TRBJ2-2	.
CASRRQGGSNQPQHF	TRBV6-1	TRBJ1-5	.
CATSDGLAGGPVF	TRBV24-1	TRBJ2-1	.
CATSKGLAGEHGELFF	TRBV24-1	TRBJ2-2	few
CASSQEWGLASSYEQYF	TRBV4-1	TRBJ2-7	.